The next 28 T cell receptor beta chains were all read from a single sample in a study of CD8+ T cells in alopecia areata. cDNA prepared by RNA extraction and subsequent reverse transcription served as the template for sequencing. The table came from immunoSEQ multiplex PCR; TCRdb's copy has only in-frame clones and leaves some out. The table has 120,000 to 150,000 clones, 75% to 85% seen once; the top ten hold roughly 25%. The treatment: oral pan-JAK inhibitor, 5-10 mg twice daily. The material sequenced was CD8+ T cells sorted from blood, taken at week 4, from a patient treated with tofacitinib. The origin of the receptors is a human donor with alopecia areata.

V usage is TRBV7-6 and J usage is TRBJ2-7; tentatively, D is TRBD1 or TRBD2 (5 bases each). CDR1 and CDR2 (germline): SGHVS, FNYEAQ. Trimming pared 5 bases from V and 0 bases from J, leaving 11 bases between. CDR3 size: 14 residues. This CDR3 reads CASSGSGLSYEQYF. The CDR3 nucleotides read TGTGCCAGCAGCGGTTCGGGGCTCTCCTACGAGCAGTACTTC.

V usage is TRBV7-9 and J usage is TRBJ2-5, with 7 bases matching TRBD2. The CDR3 loop spans 16 amino acids. V lost 4 bases and J lost 4; bases outside the gene matches: 12. Germline V gene data show CDR1 as SEHNR and CDR2 as FQNEAQ (reference sequence). DNA of the CDR3: TGTGCCAGCAGCTCCCTAGGACTAGGTTTAGGAGAGACCCAGTACTTC. Its protein product is CASSSLGLGLGETQYF.

The J gene is TRBJ1-1, the V gene TRBV5-4; 7 bases align to TRBD1. CDR1 is SGHNT and CDR2 is YYREEE in the germline V gene (reference sequence). V gave up 3 bases and J gave up 4 bases; unmatched junction bases: 9. The length of the CDR3 is 15 residues. The chain's CDR3 is CASSSREGATTEAFF. CDR3 DNA: TGTGCCAGCAGCTCGAGGGAGGGGGCGACCACTGAAGCTTTCTTT.

The CDR3 DNA follows: TGTGCCACCAGCATAGGGACAGTTACCTACGAGCAGTACTTC. As protein: CATSIGTVTYEQYF. The rearrangement uses TRBV15 and TRBJ2-7; 7 bases fit TRBD1. The junction had 5 bases not matched to a gene; V was cut back by 4 bases and J by 2 bases. Germline V gene lookup returns CDR1 LNHNV and CDR2 YYDKDF (reference sequence). This CDR3 region has 14 residues.

The gene calls are TRBV27 and TRBJ1-6; a possible D gene is TRBD1 (5 bases). Germline CDR1 and CDR2: MNHEY and SMNVEV (reference sequence). The CDR3 has 14 amino acids. The V end was cut by 0 bases, the J end by 10 bases, with 10 bases between. The DNA for the CDR3 is TGTGCCAGCAGTTTATCAGGGGAAAACTCACCCCTCCACTTT. This encodes CASSLSGENSPLHF.

This chain joins TRBV4-1 and TRBJ2-7, with D perhaps TRBD1 (6 bases). The V gene lost 4 bases and the J gene lost 2 bases, with 15 bases spanning the gap. Germline V lookup: CDR1 MGHRA, CDR2 YSYEKL. The CDR3 is 15 amino acids. The CDR3 protein is CASSRLQGFAYEQYF. Here the CDR3 DNA reads TGCGCCAGCAGCCGACTACAGGGTTTCGCCTACGAGCAGTACTTC.

As concerns this clone: At one end the junction does not follow the germline gene, possibly because of a read error. This chain uses TRBV11-2 with TRBJ2-5, with D uncertain. Per the germline V gene, CDR1 is SGHAT and CDR2 is FQNNGV. The CDR3 has 16 amino acids. The CDR3 loop reads CASSLEASPPQETQYF. CDR3 DNA: TGTGCCAGCAGCCTAGAGGCCTCCCCGCCGCAAGAGACCCAGTACTTC.

The V gene is TRBV7-9, the J gene TRBJ1-5, with 12 bases that match TRBD1. The CDR3 is 17 residues long. Germline V gene data show CDR1 as SEHNR and CDR2 as FQNEAQ (reference sequence). V lost 4 bases, J lost 6 bases, and 10 bases stayed unmatched. The CDR3 sequence is CASSSSTGDRGPQPQHF. The CDR3, as DNA: TGTGCCAGCAGCTCCTCAACCGGGGACAGGGGGCCTCAGCCCCAGCATTTT.

The V and J genes are TRBV5-4 and TRBJ2-7, with D possibly being TRBD2 (5 bases). The V end lost 4 bases, the J end lost 0 bases, and 17 bases lay between the germline ends. Looked up from germline, CDR1 is SGHNT and CDR2 is YYREEE (reference sequence). This CDR3 has 16 amino acids. CDR3 protein: CASSPWGVSSSYEQYF. As DNA, the CDR3 is TGTGCCAGCAGCCCCTGGGGAGTATCGAGCTCCTACGAGCAGTACTTC.

This clone was recorded a few times. The chain is built from TRBV6-5 and TRBJ1-1; D remains unclear. CDR3 length: 13 amino acids. CDR1 is MNHEY and CDR2 is SVGAGI in the germline V gene. With 6 bases removed from V and 1 base from J, the gap between germline ends came to 9 bases. The CDR3 sequence: CASRRRGNTEAFF. In DNA, the CDR3 is TGTGCCAGCAGGCGGCGGGGGAACACTGAAGCTTTCTTT.

J is TRBJ1-4 and V is TRBV19; D perhaps matches TRBD1 (5 bases). Germline V CDR1 and CDR2: LNHDA, SQIVND (reference sequence). The CDR3 is 15 amino acids. The V end was cut by 4 bases, the J end by 5 bases, with 14 bases between. This CDR3 is CASSTPGQSNEKLFF. The DNA for the CDR3 is TGTGCCAGTAGTACGCCGGGGCAGTCGAATGAAAAACTGTTTTTT. The variable domain in full, with the rest retrieved from reference TRBV19 and TRBJ1-4, is DGGITQSPKYLFRKEGQNVTLSCEQNLNHDAMYWYRQDPGQGLRLIYYSQIVNDFQKGDIAEGYSVSREKKESFPLTVTSAQKNPTAFYLCASSTPGQSNEKLFFGSGTQLSVL.

V gene TRBV11-3 combines with J gene TRBJ2-1; 11 bases fit TRBD2. Germline CDR1 SGHNT, CDR2 YENEEA. The ends lost 5 bases at V and 4 bases at J; junction bases unmatched: 4. The CDR3 consists of 15 residues. CDR3: CASSLTSGGYNEQFF. The CDR3 region has the DNA TGTGCCAGCAGCCTTACTAGCGGGGGTTACAATGAGCAGTTCTTC.

The chain couples TRBV4-3 to TRBJ2-7; possible D gene TRBD1, 6 bases. Trimming took off 1 base at V and 2 bases at J, with 12 bases between the two ends. Germline CDR1 is LGHNA and CDR2 is YSLEER. This CDR3 is built from 15 residues. The CDR3 DNA follows: TGCGCCAGCAGCCAAGGGACAGCTAGTACCTACGAGCAGTACTTC. It yields the protein CASSQGTASTYEQYF.

The chain couples TRBV15 to TRBJ2-7, with D possibly TRBD1 on 6 matching bases. V was pared by 0 bases and J by 6 bases, with 12 bases between. In germline, CDR1 is LNHNV, CDR2 YYDKDF (reference sequence). The CDR3 length is 14 residues. CDR3 loop: CATSRDETGLEQYF. CDR3 nucleotides: TGTGCCACCAGCAGAGATGAGACAGGACTCGAGCAGTACTTC.

The chain links TRBV27 to TRBJ2-1; 9 bases are a match to TRBD1. The CDR3 has 14 amino acids. V lost 5 bases, J lost 7 bases, and 6 bases stayed unmatched. Germline CDR1 MNHEY, CDR2 SMNVEV (reference sequence). CDR3: CASSLGQGRNEQFF. CDR3 nucleotide sequence: TGTGCCAGCAGTCTCGGACAGGGGAGGAATGAGCAGTTCTTC.

This chain links TRBV27 with TRBJ2-7, with 7 bases matching TRBD1. Looked up from germline, CDR1 is MNHEY and CDR2 is SMNVEV (reference sequence). This CDR3 spans 14 amino acids. V lost 7 bases, J lost 2 bases, and 8 bases stayed unmatched. CDR3 residues: CASKGWDSPYEQYF. The CDR3 region has the DNA TGTGCCAGCAAGGGGTGGGACAGTCCCTACGAGCAGTACTTC.

The chain recombines TRBV27 with TRBJ2-3; 7 bases match TRBD2. The germline V gene has CDR1 MNHEY and CDR2 SMNVEV (reference sequence). The CDR3 runs 17 residues. Trimming cost V 0 bases and J 2 bases; bases outside gene matches: 8. CDR3 loop: CASSLSVLAAATDTQYF. The CDR3 region has the DNA TGTGCCAGCAGTTTATCCGTCCTAGCGGCTGCCACAGATACGCAGTATTTT.

V gene TRBV6-5 combines with J gene TRBJ2-1, with unresolved D. Germline V lookup: CDR1 MNHEY, CDR2 SVGAGI. CDR3 size: 13 residues. Between the trimmed V and J ends, which lost 10 bases and 7 bases, there was a span of 17 bases. The CDR3 DNA reads as TGTGCCATCACAGAAGGACCTTTTAATGAGCAGTTCTTC. Translated, it gives CAITEGPFNEQFF.

The sample holds a few counts of this clone. The chain couples TRBV30 to TRBJ2-1, with TRBD2 identical over 7 bases. CDR1 and CDR2 (germline): GTSNPN, SVGIG (reference sequence). Losses at the gene ends were 4 bases for V and 4 bases for J; bases not matched to a gene: 7. The length of the CDR3 is 14 residues. CDR3 in amino acids: CAWTLGLGYNEQFF. CDR3 DNA sequence: TGTGCCTGGACTCTTGGACTAGGGTACAATGAGCAGTTCTTC.

This rearrangement joins TRBV27 to TRBJ2-3; possibly TRBD1 for D (6 bases). CDR3 length: 13 residues. V was shortened by 3 bases and J by 7 bases, with 11 bases between the two germline ends. Germline CDR1 and CDR2: MNHEY and SMNVEV (reference sequence). The CDR3 here is CASSFSQGNTQYF. The CDR3 nucleotides are TGTGCCAGCAGTTTTTCACAGGGTAATACGCAGTATTTT.

The chain employs TRBV7-6 and TRBJ1-1; weak D call: TRBD1 (5 bases). Germline loops: CDR1 SGHVS, CDR2 FNYEAQ. The CDR3 spans 11 residues. V was shortened by 11 bases and J by 8 bases, with 15 bases between the two germline ends. The CDR3 sequence is CAPRRVAEAFF. The CDR3 DNA sequence: TGTGCCCCGCGCAGGGTGGCAGAAGCTTTCTTT.

V usage is TRBV13 and J usage is TRBJ2-7; D not certain. V lost 3 bases, J lost 6 bases, and 9 bases lay in between. CDR3 length equals 12 residues. Per germline, CDR1 PRHDT and CDR2 FYEKMQ (reference sequence). DNA for the CDR3: TGTGCCAGCAGCTTTGGGATTTTCGAGCAGTACTTC. It specifies CASSFGIFEQYF.

The CDR3 loop is CASSVRGFRDEQYF. Here the CDR3 DNA reads TGTGCCAGCAGCGTTCGGGGGTTTCGGGACGAGCAGTACTTC. The V gene is TRBV13, the J gene TRBJ2-7, with D perhaps TRBD2 (6 bases). The CDR3 has 14 amino acids. The germline gives CDR1 PRHDT, CDR2 FYEKMQ (reference sequence). V shed 5 bases and J shed 5 bases, with 16 bases lying between them.

The chain employs TRBV6-5 and TRBJ1-1; the D is unclear. This CDR3 spans 15 amino acids. Trimming stripped 7 bases from V and 2 bases from J, with 17 bases between. Per germline, CDR1 MNHEY and CDR2 SVGAGI. The CDR3, as DNA: TGTGCCAGCACTACTACCGGCCAAGCCAACACTGAAGCTTTCTTT. This sequence encodes CASTTTGQANTEAFF.

This chain uses TRBV30 with TRBJ2-7, with a possible D match to TRBD1 (7 bases). The CDR3 runs 13 residues. Germline V lookup: CDR1 GTSNPN, CDR2 SVGIG (reference sequence). V was pared by 4 bases and J by 0 bases, with 10 bases between. CDR3 coding DNA: TGTGCCTGGACAGGGGGGAACTCCTACGAGCAGTACTTC. This codes for CAWTGGNSYEQYF.

This chain links TRBV15 with TRBJ2-7; 7 positions match TRBD1. Germline CDR1 LNHNV, CDR2 YYDKDF (reference sequence). Germline trimming cut 0 bases from V and 5 bases from J; bases unmatched to any gene: 7. This CDR3 contains 15 residues. The CDR3: CATSRDAGGSHEQYF. DNA of the CDR3: TGTGCCACCAGCAGAGATGCAGGGGGTTCCCACGAGCAGTACTTC. The full variable domain, with the rest looked up from reference TRBV15 and TRBJ2-7, is DAMVIQNPRYQVTQFGKPVTLSCSQTLNHNVMYWYQQKSSQAPKLLFHYYDKDFNNEADTPDNFQSRRPNTSFCFLDIRSPGLGDTAMYLCATSRDAGGSHEQYFGPGTRLTVT.

This clone was picked up one time. The chain joins TRBV15 to TRBJ2-2; D gene uncertain. The CDR3 extends over 11 amino acids. Germline values: CDR1 LNHNV, CDR2 YYDKDF (reference sequence). Trimming cost V 8 bases and J 0 bases, with 1 base left between them. CDR3 DNA: TGTGCCACCTCGAACACCGGGGAGCTGTTTTTT. It yields the protein CATSNTGELFF.

The V call is TRBV30, the J call TRBJ2-1; D is perhaps TRBD2 (5 bases). Germline V gives CDR1 GTSNPN, CDR2 SVGIG (reference sequence). Trimming removed 0 bases from V and 3 bases from J, with 6 bases in between. The CDR3 has 13 residues. CDR3 sequence: CAWSVRDYNEQFF. Written as DNA, the CDR3 is TGTGCCTGGAGTGTCCGGGACTACAATGAGCAGTTCTTC.